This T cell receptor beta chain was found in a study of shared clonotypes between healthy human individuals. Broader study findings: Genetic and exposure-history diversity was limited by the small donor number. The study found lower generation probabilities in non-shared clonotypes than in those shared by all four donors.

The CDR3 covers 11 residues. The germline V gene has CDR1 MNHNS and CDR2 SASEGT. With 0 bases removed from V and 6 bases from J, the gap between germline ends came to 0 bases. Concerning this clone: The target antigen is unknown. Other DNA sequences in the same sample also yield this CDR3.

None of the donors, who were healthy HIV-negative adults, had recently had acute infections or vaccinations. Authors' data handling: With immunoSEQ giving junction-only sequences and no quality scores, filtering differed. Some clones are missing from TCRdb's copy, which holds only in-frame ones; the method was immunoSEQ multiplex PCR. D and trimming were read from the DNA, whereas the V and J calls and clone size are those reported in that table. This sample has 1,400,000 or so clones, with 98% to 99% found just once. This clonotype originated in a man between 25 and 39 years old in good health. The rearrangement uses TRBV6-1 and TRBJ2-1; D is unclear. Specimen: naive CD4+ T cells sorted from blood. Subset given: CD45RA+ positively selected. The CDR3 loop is CASSEANEQFF. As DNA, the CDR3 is TGTGCCAGCAGTGAAGCCAATGAGCAGTTCTTC.